The 13 T cell receptor beta chains given below trace back to one sample, sequenced in a study of cytomegalovirus exposure and HLA in healthy donors. PCR primers comprised 60 Vbeta and 13 Jbeta primers. This table comes from immunoSEQ multiplex PCR, and its TCRdb copy is limited to in-frame clones, with some not included. Of more than 110,000 clones in the sample, roughly three quarters are singletons; the top ten hold about 1%. The sequenced sample was PBMCs. The receptors derive from a man aged 18 to 30 in good health and CMV-seronegative.

The rearrangement joins TRBV27 to TRBJ2-5; 8 nucleotides line up with TRBD2. V shed 2 bases, J shed 5 bases, and the junction held 4 bases outside the gene matches. The germline V gene encodes CDR1 MNHEY and CDR2 SMNVEV (reference sequence). There are 14 residues in the CDR3. Written as DNA, the CDR3 is TGTGCCAGCAGTTTACGGGGGGGCAGGGAGACCCAGTACTTC. Translating it yields CASSLRGGRETQYF.

This clone was observed at least ten times. V usage is TRBV9 and J usage is TRBJ1-4; tentative D call: TRBD1 (5 bases). The ends were cut back, 0 bases at V and 4 bases at J, with 10 bases in the middle. Germline loops: CDR1 SGDLS, CDR2 YYNGEE. The length of the CDR3 is 15 residues. CDR3 bases: TGTGCCAGCAGCGTAGCTCAGGGTAGTAATGAAAAACTGTTTTTT. This codes for CASSVAQGSNEKLFF.

The V and J genes are TRBV5-1 and TRBJ2-5; 8 positions agree with TRBD1. The J call is in doubt because the DNA end fits TRBJ2-7 better. This CDR3 has 14 residues. CDR1 is SGHRS, CDR2 YFSETQ, per germline. CDR3 sequence (DNA): TGCGCCAGCAGCACCCCTGGACAGGGCGACGAGCAGTACTTC. This codes for CASSTPGQGDEQYF.

In its sample, this clone was seen a few times. The CDR3 DNA reads TGTGCCGCAAACAGGGTCCTTAATGAAAAACTGTTTTTT. This translates into CAANRVLNEKLFF. The J gene is TRBJ1-4, the V gene TRBV2; TRBD1 is a possible D gene (6 bases). V gave up 11 bases and J gave up 4 bases, with 14 bases separating them. CDR3 size: 13 residues. Germline lookup yields CDR1 SNHLY and CDR2 FYNNEI.

This clone has more than one count but fewer than ten. This chain connects TRBV7-3 to TRBJ2-1; tentatively, D is TRBD2 (5 bases). The ends were cut back, 2 bases at V and 7 bases at J, with 12 bases in the middle. CDR1 and CDR2 from the germline V gene are SGHTA and FQGTGA. The CDR3 has 14 amino acids. This chain's CDR3 is CASSLLGRRNEQFF. The CDR3 nucleotides are TGTGCCAGCAGCTTATTGGGGAGACGGAATGAGCAGTTCTTC.

The V call is TRBV6-5, the J call TRBJ1-1; 9 bases map to TRBD1. This CDR3 is 15 amino acids long. The V segment lost 5 bases and the J segment 7 bases; nucleotides outside the gene matches: 11. Germline V gene data show CDR1 as MNHEY and CDR2 as SVGAGI. This chain's CDR3 is CASSTAGQGLGEAFF. Written as DNA, the CDR3 is TGTGCCAGCAGTACCGCGGGACAGGGTTTAGGTGAAGCTTTCTTT.

This sequence joins TRBV30 and TRBJ2-5, with D possibly matching TRBD2 (6 bases). The germline V gene has CDR1 GTSNPN and CDR2 SVGIG (reference sequence). Trimming removed 0 bases at V and 5 bases at J, with 13 bases between. CDR3 length equals 14 residues. CDR3 nucleotide sequence: TGTGCCTGGAGTGTACTCGGAGGGCGGGAGACCCAGTACTTC. Amino acid sequence: CAWSVLGGRETQYF.

J is TRBJ1-5 and V is TRBV6-1; D is possibly TRBD1 (6 bases). Trimming took off 4 bases at V and 1 base at J, with 14 bases between the two ends. The CDR3 runs to 16 residues. CDR1 and CDR2 from the germline V gene are MNHNS and SASEGT. The CDR3 DNA reads as TGTGCCAGCAGTGGAGGGGGAAGCTTGAGCAATCAGCCCCAGCATTTT. This gives the protein CASSGGGSLSNQPQHF.

This sequence joins TRBV7-9 and TRBJ1-4; D ambiguous. The germline CDR1 and CDR2 sequences are SEHNR and FQNEAQ (reference sequence). V lost 7 bases to trimming and J lost 8 bases, with 14 bases between them. The CDR3 runs 13 residues. CDR3 coding DNA: TGTGCCAGCACCCTCGGAGAGAGGGAAAAACTGTTTTTT. Its translation is CASTLGEREKLFF.

The genes are TRBV28 and TRBJ2-7, with 8 bases that match TRBD1. After removal of 5 bases from V and 5 bases from J, the junction contained 17 bases not matched to a gene. CDR3 length: 17 residues. Germline CDR1 and CDR2: MDHEN and SYDVKM. The CDR3 loop reads CASSPLRTGSIVNEQYF. The CDR3 DNA reads as TGTGCCAGCAGTCCTCTTAGGACAGGGTCTATAGTAAACGAGCAGTACTTC. Drawing the rest from reference TRBV28 and TRBJ2-7, the complete variable domain is DVKVTQSSRYLVKRTGEKVFLECVQDMDHENMFWYRQDPGLGLRLIYFSYDVKMKEKGDIPEGYSVSREKKERFSLILESASTNQTSMYLCASSPLRTGSIVNEQYFGPGTRLTVT.

The rearrangement links TRBV7-2 to TRBJ2-3; 10 bases map to TRBD2. This CDR3 has 16 amino acids. The V segment lost 5 bases and the J segment 0 bases; nucleotides outside the gene matches: 5. CDR1 is SGHTA, CDR2 FQGNSA, per germline. DNA for the CDR3: TGTGCCAGCAGCCGGACTAGCGGACAAAGCACAGATACGCAGTATTTT. Residues: CASSRTSGQSTDTQYF.

The chain has TRBV15 and TRBJ2-6; the D is unclear. CDR1 and CDR2 from the germline V gene are LNHNV and YYDKDF (reference sequence). CDR3 length: 17 amino acids. V was clipped by 0 bases and J by 1 base, with 10 bases between them. CDR3 in amino acids: CATSRETGLSGANVLTF. CDR3 bases: TGTGCCACCAGCAGAGAAACTGGGCTTTCTGGGGCCAACGTCCTGACTTTC.

The chain employs TRBV7-8 and TRBJ1-4; the match to TRBD1 covers 8 bases. The CDR3 length is 14 residues. The V gene's germline CDR1 is SGHVS and CDR2 FQNEAQ. J was trimmed by 6 bases and V by 5 bases; bases with no gene match: 5. The CDR3: CASSSRGRDEKLFF. CDR3 sequence (DNA): TGTGCCAGCAGCAGCAGGGGGCGAGATGAAAAACTGTTTTTT. Variable domain in full (rest from reference TRBV7-8 and TRBJ1-4): GAGVSQSPRYKVAKRGQDVALRCDPISGHVSLFWYQQALGQGPEFLTYFQNEAQLDKSGLPSDRFFAERPEGSVSTLKIQRTQQEDSAVYLCASSSRGRDEKLFFGSGTQLSVL.